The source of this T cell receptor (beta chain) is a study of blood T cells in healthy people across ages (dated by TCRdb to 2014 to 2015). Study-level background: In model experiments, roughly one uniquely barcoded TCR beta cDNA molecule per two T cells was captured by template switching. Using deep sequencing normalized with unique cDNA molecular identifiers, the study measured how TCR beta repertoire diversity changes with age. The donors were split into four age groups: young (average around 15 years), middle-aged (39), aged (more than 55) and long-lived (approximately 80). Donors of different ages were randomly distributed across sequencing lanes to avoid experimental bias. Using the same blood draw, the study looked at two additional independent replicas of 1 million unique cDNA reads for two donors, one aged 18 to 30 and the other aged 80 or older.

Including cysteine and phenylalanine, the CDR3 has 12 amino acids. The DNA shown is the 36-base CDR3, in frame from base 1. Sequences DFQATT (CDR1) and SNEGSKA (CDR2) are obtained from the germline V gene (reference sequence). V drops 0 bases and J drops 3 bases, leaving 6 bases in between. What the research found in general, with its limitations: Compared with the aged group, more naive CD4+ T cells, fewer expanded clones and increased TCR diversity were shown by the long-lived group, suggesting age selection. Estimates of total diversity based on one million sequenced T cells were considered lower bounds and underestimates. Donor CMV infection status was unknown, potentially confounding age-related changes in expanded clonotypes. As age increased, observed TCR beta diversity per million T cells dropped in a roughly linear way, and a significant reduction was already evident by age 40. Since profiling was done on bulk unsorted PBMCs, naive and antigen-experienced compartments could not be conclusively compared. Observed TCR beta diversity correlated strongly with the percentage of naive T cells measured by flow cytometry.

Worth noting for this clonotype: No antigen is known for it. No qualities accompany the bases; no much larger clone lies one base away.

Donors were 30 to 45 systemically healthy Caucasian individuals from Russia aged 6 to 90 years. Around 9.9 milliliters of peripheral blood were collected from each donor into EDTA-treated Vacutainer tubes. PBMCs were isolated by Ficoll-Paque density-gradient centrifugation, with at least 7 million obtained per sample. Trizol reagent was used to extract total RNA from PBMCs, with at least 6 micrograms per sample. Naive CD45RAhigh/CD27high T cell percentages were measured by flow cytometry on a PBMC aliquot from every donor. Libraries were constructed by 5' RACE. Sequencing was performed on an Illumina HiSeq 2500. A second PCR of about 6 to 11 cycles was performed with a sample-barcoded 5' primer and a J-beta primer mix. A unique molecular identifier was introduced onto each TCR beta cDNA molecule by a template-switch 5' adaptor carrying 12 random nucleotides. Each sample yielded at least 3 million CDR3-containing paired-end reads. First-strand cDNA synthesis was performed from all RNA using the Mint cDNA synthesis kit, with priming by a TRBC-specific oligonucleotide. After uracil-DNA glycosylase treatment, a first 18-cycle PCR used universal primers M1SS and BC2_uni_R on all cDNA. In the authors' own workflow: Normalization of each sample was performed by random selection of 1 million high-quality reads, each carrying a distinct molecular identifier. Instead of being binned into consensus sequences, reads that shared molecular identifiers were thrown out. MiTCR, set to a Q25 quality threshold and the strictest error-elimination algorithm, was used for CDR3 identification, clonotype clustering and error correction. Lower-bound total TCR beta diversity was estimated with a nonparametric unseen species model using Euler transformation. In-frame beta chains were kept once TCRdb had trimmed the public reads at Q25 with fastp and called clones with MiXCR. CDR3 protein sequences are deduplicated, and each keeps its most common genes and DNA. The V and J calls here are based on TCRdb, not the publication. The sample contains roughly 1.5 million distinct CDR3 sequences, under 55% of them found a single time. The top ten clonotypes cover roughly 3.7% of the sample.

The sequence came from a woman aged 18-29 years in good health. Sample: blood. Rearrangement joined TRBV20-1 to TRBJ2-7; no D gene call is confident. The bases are TGCAGTGCTAGAGAGAACTTCTACGAGCAGTACTTC. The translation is CSARENFYEQYF.